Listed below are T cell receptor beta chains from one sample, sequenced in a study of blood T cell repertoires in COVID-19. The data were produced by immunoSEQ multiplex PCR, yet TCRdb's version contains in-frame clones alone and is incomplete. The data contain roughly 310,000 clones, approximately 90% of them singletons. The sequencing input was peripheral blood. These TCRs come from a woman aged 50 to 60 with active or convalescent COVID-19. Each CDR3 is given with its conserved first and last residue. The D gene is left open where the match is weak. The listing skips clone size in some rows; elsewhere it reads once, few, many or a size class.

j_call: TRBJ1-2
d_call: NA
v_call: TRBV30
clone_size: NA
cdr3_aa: CARSGRVGGYTF
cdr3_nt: TGTGCCCGCTCCGGGCGGGTTGGTGGCTACACCTTC

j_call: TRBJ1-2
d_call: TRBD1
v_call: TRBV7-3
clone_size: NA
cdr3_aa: CASSLDRDHGYTF
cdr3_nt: TGTGCCAGCAGCTTAGACAGGGATCATGGCTACACCTTC

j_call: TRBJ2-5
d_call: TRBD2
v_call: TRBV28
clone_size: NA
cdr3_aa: CASRLAGGPLEETQYF
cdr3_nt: TGTGCCAGCAGATTAGCGGGAGGGCCACTGGAGGAGACCCAGTACTTC

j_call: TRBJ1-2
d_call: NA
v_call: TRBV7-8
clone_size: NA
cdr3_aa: CASSLTISDGYTF
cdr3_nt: TGTGCCAGCAGCTTAACCATTTCAGATGGCTACACCTTC

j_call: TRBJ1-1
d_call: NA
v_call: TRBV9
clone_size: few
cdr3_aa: CASSAETVNTEAFF
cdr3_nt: TGTGCCAGCAGCGCTGAAACAGTGAACACTGAAGCTTTCTTT

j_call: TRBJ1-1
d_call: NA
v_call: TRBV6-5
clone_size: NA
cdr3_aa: CASSGRGRTEAFF
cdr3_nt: TGTGCCAGCTCGGGCAGGGGAAGAACTGAAGCTTTCTTT

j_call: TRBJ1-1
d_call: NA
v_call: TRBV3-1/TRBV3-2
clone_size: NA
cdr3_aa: CASSQGPQGFGTEAFF
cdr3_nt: TGTGCCAGCAGCCAAGGCCCTCAGGGATTCGGCACTGAAGCTTTCTTT

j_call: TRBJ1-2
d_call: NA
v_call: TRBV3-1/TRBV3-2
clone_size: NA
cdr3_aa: CASSQAPTGIGYTF
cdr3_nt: TGTGCCAGCAGCCAAGCCCCCACAGGTATTGGCTACACCTTC

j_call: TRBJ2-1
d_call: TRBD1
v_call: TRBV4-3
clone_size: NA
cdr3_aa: CASSQVQGSDNEQFF
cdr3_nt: TGCGCCAGCAGCCAAGTACAGGGGTCCGACAATGAGCAGTTCTTC

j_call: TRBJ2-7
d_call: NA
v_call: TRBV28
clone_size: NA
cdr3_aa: CASRTGSLEGYEQYF
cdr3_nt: TGTGCCAGCAGGACAGGATCACTAGAAGGGTACGAGCAGTACTTC

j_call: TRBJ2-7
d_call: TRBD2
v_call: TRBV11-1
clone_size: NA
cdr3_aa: CASSLAQGLGLYEQYF
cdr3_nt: TGTGCCAGCAGCTTAGCTCAAGGACTAGGCCTCTACGAGCAGTACTTC

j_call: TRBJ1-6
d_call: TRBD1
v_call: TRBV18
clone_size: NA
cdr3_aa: CASSPGTGDSPLHF
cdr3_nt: TGTGCCAGCTCACCCGGGACAGGGGACTCACCCCTCCACTTT

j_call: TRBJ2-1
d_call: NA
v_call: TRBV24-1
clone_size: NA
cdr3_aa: CATSSGVNEQFF
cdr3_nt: TGTGCCACCAGCTCCGGAGTTAATGAGCAGTTCTTC

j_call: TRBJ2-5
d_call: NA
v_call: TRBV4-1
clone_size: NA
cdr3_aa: CASSWAWSETQYF
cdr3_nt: TGCGCCAGCAGCTGGGCCTGGTCAGAGACCCAGTACTTC

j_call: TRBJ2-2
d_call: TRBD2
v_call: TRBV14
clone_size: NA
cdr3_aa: CASSHQLAFATGELFF
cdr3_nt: TGTGCCAGCAGCCACCAACTAGCGTTTGCCACCGGGGAGCTGTTTTTT

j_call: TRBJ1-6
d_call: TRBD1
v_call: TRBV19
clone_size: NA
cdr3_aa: CASRGGFGNSPLHF
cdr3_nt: TGTGCCAGCCGAGGGGGCTTTGGTAATTCACCCCTCCACTTT

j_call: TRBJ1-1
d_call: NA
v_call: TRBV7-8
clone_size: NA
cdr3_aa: CASSSGGPMNTEAFF
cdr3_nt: TGTGCCAGCAGCTCGGGGGGCCCTATGAACACTGAAGCTTTCTTT

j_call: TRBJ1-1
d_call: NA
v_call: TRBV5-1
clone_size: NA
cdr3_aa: CASSQGGGRGTEAFF
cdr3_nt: TGCGCCAGCTCGCAGGGAGGGGGGCGTGGCACTGAAGCTTTCTTT

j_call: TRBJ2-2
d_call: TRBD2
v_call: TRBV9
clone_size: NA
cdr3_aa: CASSQTLAGVRNTGELFF
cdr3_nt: TGTGCCAGCAGTCAAACACTAGCGGGGGTTAGGAACACCGGGGAGCTGTTTTTT

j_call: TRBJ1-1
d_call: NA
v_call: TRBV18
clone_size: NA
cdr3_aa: CASSPRTANTEAFF
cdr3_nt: TGTGCCAGCTCACCTAGGACAGCGAACACTGAAGCTTTCTTT

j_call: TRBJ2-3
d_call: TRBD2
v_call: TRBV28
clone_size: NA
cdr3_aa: CASRPPGLAGTSTDTQYF
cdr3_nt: TGTGCCAGCAGACCACCGGGACTAGCGGGAACTAGCACAGATACGCAGTATTTT

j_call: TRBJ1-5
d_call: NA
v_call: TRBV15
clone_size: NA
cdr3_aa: CATSRVQRGAPDQPQHF
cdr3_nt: TGTGCCACCAGCAGAGTCCAGCGGGGGGCGCCTGATCAGCCCCAGCATTTT

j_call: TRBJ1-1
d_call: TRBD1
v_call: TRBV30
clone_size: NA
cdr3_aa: CAWNRGGRHTEAFF
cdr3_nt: TGTGCCTGGAACAGGGGAGGAAGGCACACTGAAGCTTTCTTT

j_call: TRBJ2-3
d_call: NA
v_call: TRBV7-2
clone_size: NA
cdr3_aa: CASSLVVQSTDTQYF
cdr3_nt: TGTGCCAGCAGCTTAGTTGTCCAAAGCACAGATACGCAGTATTTT

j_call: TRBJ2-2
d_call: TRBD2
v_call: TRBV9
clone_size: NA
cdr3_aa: CASSALAGGGTGELFF
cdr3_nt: TGTGCCAGCAGCGCGCTAGCGGGGGGAGGGACCGGGGAGCTGTTTTTT

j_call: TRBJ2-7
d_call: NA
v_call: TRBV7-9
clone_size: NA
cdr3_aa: CASSSGLREQYF
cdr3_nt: TGTGCCAGCAGCTCCGGACTACGCGAGCAGTACTTC

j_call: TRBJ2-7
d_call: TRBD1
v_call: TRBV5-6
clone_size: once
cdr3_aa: CASSLAPDRSYEQYF
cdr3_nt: TGTGCCAGCAGCTTGGCGCCGGACAGGTCCTACGAGCAGTACTTC

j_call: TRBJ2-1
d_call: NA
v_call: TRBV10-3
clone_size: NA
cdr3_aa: CAISDPGNNEQFF
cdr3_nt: TGTGCCATCAGTGACCCGGGGAACAATGAGCAGTTCTTC

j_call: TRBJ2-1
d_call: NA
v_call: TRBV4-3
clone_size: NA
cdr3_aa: CASSQSPGPSGREQFF
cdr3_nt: TGCGCCAGCAGCCAGTCACCGGGCCCCAGTGGGAGGGAGCAGTTCTTC

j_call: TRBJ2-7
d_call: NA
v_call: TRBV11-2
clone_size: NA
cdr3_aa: CASSLDWSSRVYEQYF
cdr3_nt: TGTGCCAGCAGCTTAGATTGGTCTAGTAGAGTCTACGAGCAGTACTTC

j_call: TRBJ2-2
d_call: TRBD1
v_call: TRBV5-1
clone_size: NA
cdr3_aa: CASSWTPGQGNTGELFF
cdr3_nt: TGCGCCAGCAGCTGGACACCGGGACAGGGTAACACCGGGGAGCTGTTTTTT

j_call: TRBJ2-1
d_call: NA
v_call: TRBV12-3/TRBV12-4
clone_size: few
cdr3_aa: CASSSIRGEQFF
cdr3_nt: TGTGCCAGCAGTTCCATTAGAGGTGAGCAGTTCTTC

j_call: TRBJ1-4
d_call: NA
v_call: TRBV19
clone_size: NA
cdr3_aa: CASSMMGAKDEKLFF
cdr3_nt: TGTGCCAGTAGTATGATGGGGGCTAAGGATGAAAAACTGTTTTTT

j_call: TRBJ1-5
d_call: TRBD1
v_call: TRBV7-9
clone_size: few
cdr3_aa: CASSRQGQPQHF
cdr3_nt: TGTGCCAGCAGCAGACAGGGGCAGCCCCAGCATTTT